This TCR beta chain was captured in a study of T cell responses to AZD1222 COVID-19 vaccine. The germline V gene has CDR1 LNHDA and CDR2 SQIVND (reference sequence). The germline V and J ends were trimmed by 3 bases and 4 bases, with 15 bases remaining between them. The CDR3 has 15 residues. Study-wide findings and caveats: Once two AZD1222 doses were given, Spike-specific TCR breadth and depth went up. Nearly half of spike-specific TCRs reportedly target unmutated variant regions.

On this clone: Its antigen is currently unknown.

Assay: immunoSEQ multiplex PCR; the TCRdb copy retains only in-frame clones and omits some. This sample yields around 89,000 clones, of which over 75% are seen a single time; about 10% belongs to the top ten. The specimen comprised peripheral blood, sampled on day 0 of AZD1222 vaccination. The receptor's source is an adult in good health. This chain joins TRBV19 and TRBJ1-2; no reliable D call. CDR3 sequence (DNA): TGTGCCAGTAGTATTCAGGTAGACGGAATCTATGGCTACACCTTC. Protein: CASSIQVDGIYGYTF. The full variable domain, rest sourced from reference TRBV19 and TRBJ1-2, is DGGITQSPKYLFRKEGQNVTLSCEQNLNHDAMYWYRQDPGQGLRLIYYSQIVNDFQKGDIAEGYSVSREKKESFPLTVTSAQKNPTAFYLCASSIQVDGIYGYTFGSGTRLTVV.